A single sample is the source of the 31 T cell receptor beta chains below, sequenced in a study of blood T cell repertoires in COVID-19. The protocol was immunoSEQ multiplex PCR, while the TCRdb copy is restricted to in-frame clones and leaves out a portion. The sample records about 250,000 clones, around 89% being singletons. The sequencing input was peripheral blood. The source of these receptors is a woman aged 60 to 75 with COVID-19, enrolled during active disease.

CDR3: CASSGVGLAGNNEQFF. CDR3 DNA: TGTGCCAGCAGCGGTGTAGGGCTAGCGGGCAACAATGAGCAGTTCTTC. This chain joins TRBV9 and TRBJ2-1; 8 positions match TRBD2. V trimming: 3 bases; J trimming: 5 bases; junction bases outside the gene matches: 10. Germline CDR1 is SGDLS and CDR2 is YYNGEE. This CDR3 region has 16 residues.

The rearrangement links TRBV19 to TRBJ2-2, with 8 positions matching TRBD2. CDR1 is LNHDA, CDR2 SQIVND, per germline (reference sequence). The CDR3 is 16 amino acids. The J segment lost 0 bases and the V segment lost 6 bases, leaving 6 bases of the junction unmatched. The CDR3 bases are TGTGCCAGTAGCCGGGGGGGGCTTACGAACACCGGGGAGCTGTTTTTT. Translation: CASSRGGLTNTGELFF. Filled out from reference TRBV19 and TRBJ2-2, the complete variable domain reads DGGITQSPKYLFRKEGQNVTLSCEQNLNHDAMYWYRQDPGQGLRLIYYSQIVNDFQKGDIAEGYSVSREKKESFPLTVTSAQKNPTAFYLCASSRGGLTNTGELFFGEGSRLTVL.

The CDR3 protein is CASSYPGLGRQVADTQYF. The CDR3 nucleotides read TGCGCCAGCAGCTACCCCGGGTTGGGGAGACAAGTGGCGGATACGCAGTATTTT. This chain connects TRBV5-1 to TRBJ2-3, with D possibly TRBD2 on 5 matching bases. Germline V gene data show CDR1 as SGHRS and CDR2 as YFSETQ. The CDR3 spans 18 residues. V was pared by 3 bases and J by 6 bases, with 26 bases between.

The chain has TRBV6-2 or TRBV6-3 and TRBJ1-2; 7 bases match TRBD1. With V trimmed by 4 bases and J by 1 base, 12 bases remained unmatched. The V gene's germline CDR1 is MNHEY and CDR2 SVGEGT. CDR3 length equals 17 residues. CDR3: CASSSLPTRQGNYGYTF. CDR3 bases: TGTGCCAGCAGTTCCTTACCCACACGACAGGGTAACTATGGCTACACCTTC.

The J gene is TRBJ1-2, the V gene TRBV3-1 (or the pseudogene TRBV3-2), with 8 bases identical to TRBD1. The ends lost 4 bases at V and 4 bases at J; junction bases unmatched: 5. Germline CDR1 and CDR2: LGHDT and YNNKEL (reference sequence). The length of the CDR3 is 14 residues. CDR3 region: CASSRDRLPYGYTF. In DNA, the CDR3 is TGTGCCAGCAGCCGGGACAGGCTACCCTATGGCTACACCTTC.

In this sample, this clone turned up once. The CDR3 loop is CSARQAYEQYF. The CDR3 coding sequence is TGCAGTGCTAGACAGGCCTACGAGCAGTACTTC. The chain uses TRBV20-1 and TRBJ2-7; no clear D gene. The CDR3 length is 11 residues. Germline V gene data show CDR1 as DFQATT and CDR2 as SNEGSKA (reference sequence). Trimming stripped 2 bases from V and 2 bases from J, with 4 bases between.

The chain links TRBV24-1 to TRBJ2-2; weak D call: TRBD1 (5 bases). Germline CDR1 is KGHDR and CDR2 is SFDVKD. V was shortened by 7 bases and J by 7 bases, with 6 bases between the two germline ends. CDR3 size: 11 residues. CDR3 sequence: CATRGDGELFF. The DNA for the CDR3 is TGTGCCACCAGAGGGGACGGGGAGCTGTTTTTT.

This rearrangement joins TRBV6-6 to TRBJ1-5; 9 bases map to TRBD1. CDR3 length: 18 residues. CDR1 is MNHNY and CDR2 is SVGAGI in the germline V gene (reference sequence). Unmatched junction bases numbered 16, after V lost 5 bases and J lost 5 bases. The CDR3 here is CASSHTGTGYRIDQPQHF. CDR3 coding DNA: TGTGCCAGCAGTCACACCGGGACAGGGTACAGGATAGATCAGCCCCAGCATTTT.

About this clone: The identical CDR3 is also encoded by other nucleotide sequences in the sample. The chain links TRBV5-1 to TRBJ1-6, with 9 bases aligning to TRBD1. V shed 4 bases and J 1 base; nucleotides not matched to a gene: 3. The germline V gene encodes CDR1 SGHRS and CDR2 YFSETQ. The CDR3 is made up of 16 amino acids. CDR3 amino acids: CASSPGTGSYNSPLHF. The CDR3 coding sequence is TGCGCCAGCAGCCCGGGGACAGGGTCCTATAATTCACCCCTCCACTTT.

The genes are TRBV7-2 and TRBJ2-7, with TRBD2 matching over 8 bases. The CDR3 consists of 16 residues. Germline V gene lookup returns CDR1 SGHTA and CDR2 FQGNSA. The V and J ends lost 4 bases and 7 bases, in that order; junction bases with no gene match: 15. The CDR3, as DNA: TGTGCCAGCAGCTCTACCGGGGGGGTAGGAAACATAGAGCAGTACTTC. Translation gives CASSSTGGVGNIEQYF.

This chain joins TRBV5-1 and TRBJ1-2; D is possibly TRBD1 (6 bases). The CDR3 totals 15 residues. The ends were cut back, 0 bases at V and 7 bases at J, with 16 bases in the middle. Germline V gives CDR1 SGHRS, CDR2 YFSETQ. CDR3 loop: CASSLGQFSRGGYTF. The CDR3, as DNA: TGCGCCAGCAGCTTGGGCCAGTTTTCCAGGGGTGGCTACACCTTC.

V and J are TRBV6-2 or TRBV6-3 and TRBJ2-7, with 10 bases lining up with TRBD1. V shed 6 bases, J shed 5 bases, and the junction held 7 bases outside the gene matches. This CDR3 has 14 amino acids. The germline V gene has CDR1 MNHEY and CDR2 SVGEGT. The CDR3 DNA sequence: TGTGCCAGCAGCTCCCGGGACAGGGGCAACGAGCAGTACTTC. It translates to CASSSRDRGNEQYF.

The chain links TRBV6-2 or TRBV6-3 to TRBJ2-7; TRBD2 aligns across 8 bases. The ends lost 4 bases at V and 2 bases at J; junction bases unmatched: 4. Germline V gene data show CDR1 as MNHEY and CDR2 as SVGEGT. This CDR3 has 14 amino acids. CDR3 loop: CASSLTSGAYEQYF. The CDR3 DNA reads as TGTGCCAGCAGTTTAACTAGCGGCGCCTACGAGCAGTACTTC.

This clone was seen only once. This same CDR3 is encoded by further DNA sequences in the sample. The chain uses TRBV6-5 and TRBJ1-1; D might be TRBD1 (5 bases). V was trimmed by 2 bases and J by 1 base, leaving 5 bases between them. CDR1 and CDR2 (germline): MNHEY, SVGAGI. CDR3 length equals 13 residues. The CDR3 DNA sequence: TGTGCCAGCAGTTACGGACAGAACACTGAAGCTTTCTTT. Translation gives CASSYGQNTEAFF.

The gene calls are TRBV4-1 and TRBJ1-1; D not resolved. V was trimmed by 4 bases and J by 5 bases, leaving 17 bases between them. Germline values: CDR1 MGHRA, CDR2 YSYEKL. The CDR3 is 15 residues long. The chain's CDR3 is CASSPSRTAVTEAFF. The CDR3 nucleotides read TGCGCCAGCAGCCCCTCCCGGACTGCTGTTACTGAAGCTTTCTTT.

Points on this clone: The junction shows a germline mismatch at one end, possibly a read error. The chain recombines TRBV11-2 with TRBJ2-2; perhaps TRBD2 as D (5 bases). Germline CDR1 and CDR2: SGHAT and FQNNGV. The CDR3 loop spans 15 amino acids. This CDR3 reads CASSRRFANTGELFF. In nucleotides, the CDR3 is TGTGCCAGCAGCCGACGGTTCGCGAACACCGGGGAACTGTTTTTT. Supplemented by reference TRBV11-2 and TRBJ2-2, the full variable domain reads EAGVAQSPRYKIIEKRQSVAFWCNPISGHATLYWYQQILGQGPKLLIQFQNNGVVDDSQLPKDRFSAERLKGVDSTLKIQPAKLEDSAVYLCASSRRFANTGELFFGEGSRLTVL.

This CDR3 reads CAWSVTGSKYEQYF. In nucleotides, the CDR3 is TGTGCCTGGAGTGTAACAGGGAGTAAGTACGAGCAGTACTTC. The chain carries TRBV30 and TRBJ2-7; TRBD1 might be the D (6 bases). Trimming took off 0 bases at V and 4 bases at J, with 13 bases between the two ends. The V gene's germline CDR1 is GTSNPN and CDR2 SVGIG (reference sequence). The CDR3 extends over 14 amino acids.

J is TRBJ1-1 and V is TRBV2, with 11 positions matching TRBD1. The CDR3 sequence is 16 residues long. With 6 bases clipped from V and 1 base from J, the junction kept 7 bases outside the gene matches. Germline assignment: CDR1 SNHLY and CDR2 FYNNEI. The CDR3 loop reads CASRRDRGWENTEAFF. CDR3 in DNA: TGTGCCAGCAGGAGGGACAGGGGGTGGGAGAACACTGAAGCTTTCTTT.

The genes are TRBV19 and TRBJ1-5; the match to TRBD1 covers 11 bases. The CDR3 runs 20 residues. Germline-derived CDR1 and CDR2 are LNHDA and SQIVND (reference sequence). J was trimmed by 0 bases and V by 8 bases; bases with no gene match: 18. CDR3 sequence reads: CASRSAGTGGIIRSNQPQHF. CDR3 DNA: TGTGCCAGTCGGTCGGCGGGGACAGGGGGTATTATACGTAGCAATCAGCCCCAGCATTTT.

The gene calls are TRBV9 and TRBJ2-2; unclear D gene. The V and J ends lost 0 bases and 6 bases respectively, with 9 bases between them. Per the germline V gene, CDR1 is SGDLS and CDR2 is YYNGEE. CDR3 length: 14 residues. For the CDR3, the DNA is TGTGCCAGCAGCGTAGGGCCCGGAGCCGGGGAGCTGTTTTTT. It is translated as CASSVGPGAGELFF. The full variable domain, in which reference TRBV9 and TRBJ2-2 provide the parts outside the CDR3, is DSGVTQTPKHLITATGQRVTLRCSPRSGDLSVYWYQQSLDQGLQFLIQYYNGEERAKGNILERFSAQQFPDLHSELNLSSLELGDSALYFCASSVGPGAGELFFGEGSRLTVL.

This clone was detected only once. The chain recombines TRBV18 with TRBJ1-2; D is uncertain. Germline-derived CDR1 and CDR2 are KGHSH and LQKENI. Trimming pared 1 base from V and 2 bases from J, leaving 14 bases between. This CDR3 is built from 16 residues. CDR3 amino acids: CASSPQFQKVNYGYTF. As DNA, the CDR3 is TGTGCCAGCTCACCACAATTCCAGAAAGTAAACTATGGCTACACCTTC.

The chain carries TRBV18 and TRBJ2-4; TRBD2 matches at 15 bases. Germline V lookup: CDR1 KGHSH, CDR2 LQKENI. There are 18 residues in the CDR3. Trimming at V came to 0 bases and at J to 1 base, leaving 1 base not matched to a gene. CDR3 nucleotide sequence: TGTGCCAGCTCACCACCGGGACTAGCGGGGGGCGCCAAAAACATTCAGTACTTC. Protein product: CASSPPGLAGGAKNIQYF. The full variable domain, completed using reference TRBV18 and TRBJ2-4, is NAGVMQNPRHLVRRRGQEARLRCSPMKGHSHVYWYRQLPEEGLKFMVYLQKENIIDESGMPKERFSAEFPKEGPSILRIQQVVRGDSAAYFCASSPPGLAGGAKNIQYFGAGTRLSVL.

This clone was seen a single time. The genes are TRBV19 and TRBJ2-1; the D is unclear. This CDR3 comprises 14 residues. The V and J ends lost 4 bases and 5 bases respectively, with 12 bases between them. The germline CDR1 and CDR2 sequences are LNHDA and SQIVND (reference sequence). The DNA for the CDR3 is TGTGCCAGTAGTACAATTCTGAGTGACAATGAGCAGTTCTTC. This gives the protein CASSTILSDNEQFF.

This rearrangement joins TRBV10-2 to TRBJ1-2, with D hard to call. CDR1 and CDR2 from the germline V gene are WSHSY and SAAADI. CDR3 length: 15 residues. V was clipped by 0 bases and J by 5 bases, with 13 bases between them. The chain's CDR3 is CASSESSVRIYGYTF. Here the CDR3 DNA reads TGCGCCAGCAGTGAGTCGAGTGTGAGGATTTATGGCTACACCTTC.

J is TRBJ1-6 and V is TRBV7-9; D gene uncertain. Germline lookup yields CDR1 SEHNR and CDR2 FQNEAQ (reference sequence). V dropped 5 bases and J dropped 0 bases, with 8 bases sitting between them. This CDR3 is built from 15 residues. The DNA of the CDR3 is TGTGCCAGCAGCCACGAGAGCTCCTATAATTCACCCCTCCACTTT. As protein: CASSHESSYNSPLHF.

The V and J genes are TRBV7-3 and TRBJ2-3; 9 bases line up with TRBD2. J gave up 3 bases and V 3 bases, and 4 bases lay outside the gene matches. Germline CDR1 and CDR2: SGHTA and FQGTGA. This CDR3 has 15 amino acids. CDR3 sequence reads: CASSFSSGGTDTQYF. CDR3 bases: TGTGCCAGCAGCTTTAGTAGCGGGGGAACAGATACGCAGTATTTT.

The chain links TRBV5-5 to TRBJ1-1; D not certain. The CDR3 length is 16 residues. The germline gives CDR1 SGHKS, CDR2 YYEKEE (reference sequence). V lost 1 base to trimming and J lost 6 bases, with 19 bases between them. The CDR3 spells CASSLYTGSGVAEAFF. In DNA, the CDR3 is TGTGCCAGCAGCTTGTATACGGGAAGCGGGGTAGCTGAAGCTTTCTTT.

This rearrangement joins TRBV18 to TRBJ1-4; TRBD1 aligns across 9 bases. V shed 3 bases, J shed 8 bases, and the junction held 4 bases outside the gene matches. The V gene's germline CDR1 is KGHSH and CDR2 LQKENI. The CDR3 contains 14 residues. As DNA, the CDR3 is TGTGCCAGCTCACCGGACAGGGGTTACGAAAAACTGTTTTTT. Translating gives CASSPDRGYEKLFF.

The CDR3 nucleotides read TGTGCCAGCAGCATAGAGACAGGGGGCTATGGCTACACCTTC. Translation gives CASSIETGGYGYTF. The gene calls are TRBV7-9 and TRBJ1-2; the match to TRBD1 covers 9 bases. The CDR3 totals 14 residues. Per germline, CDR1 SEHNR and CDR2 FQNEAQ (reference sequence). The junction had 5 bases not matched to a gene; V was cut back by 5 bases and J by 4 bases. Full variable domain (remainder filled in from reference TRBV7-9 and TRBJ1-2): DTGVSQNPRHKITKRGQNVTFRCDPISEHNRLYWYRQTLGQGPEFLTYFQNEAQLEKSRLLSDRFSAERPKGSFSTLEIQRTEQGDSAMYLCASSIETGGYGYTFGSGTRLTVV.

The chain carries TRBV3-1 (or the pseudogene TRBV3-2) and TRBJ1-2, with TRBD1 matching 7 bases. V lost 4 bases and J lost 7; bases outside the gene matches: 3. Per the germline V gene, CDR1 is LGHDT and CDR2 is YNNKEL (reference sequence). The CDR3 covers 12 residues. Here the CDR3 reads CASSPDRVGYTF. The CDR3 DNA sequence: TGTGCCAGCAGCCCCGACAGGGTTGGCTACACCTTC.

V gene TRBV14 combines with J gene TRBJ1-2; D is unresolved. From germline, CDR1 is SGHDN and CDR2 FVKESK. This CDR3 has 16 residues. The germline V and J ends were trimmed by 0 bases and 8 bases, with 19 bases remaining between them. This CDR3 is CASSQDGSTRSQGYTF. CDR3 nucleotides: TGTGCCAGCAGCCAAGATGGCTCGACCCGGTCACAGGGCTACACCTTC.